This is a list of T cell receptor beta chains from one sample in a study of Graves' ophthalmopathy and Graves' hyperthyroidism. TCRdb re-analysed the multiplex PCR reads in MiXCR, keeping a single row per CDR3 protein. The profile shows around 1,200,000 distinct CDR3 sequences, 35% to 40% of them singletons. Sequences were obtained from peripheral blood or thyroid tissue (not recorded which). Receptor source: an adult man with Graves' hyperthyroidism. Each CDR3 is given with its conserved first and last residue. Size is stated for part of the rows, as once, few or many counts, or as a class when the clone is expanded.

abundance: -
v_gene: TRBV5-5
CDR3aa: CASGLDSGSNSPLHF

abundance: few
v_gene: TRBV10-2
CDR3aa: CASSEGQGEEQYF

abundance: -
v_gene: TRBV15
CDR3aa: CATSSLSGSGANVLTF

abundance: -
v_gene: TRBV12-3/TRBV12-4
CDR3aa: CASSLEMGVCSNQPQHF

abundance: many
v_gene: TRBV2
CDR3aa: CASSGGRGNEQYF

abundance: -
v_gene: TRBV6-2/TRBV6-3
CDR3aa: CASSRPGTGLVQYF

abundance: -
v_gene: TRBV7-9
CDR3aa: CASSPRGLADLYEQYF

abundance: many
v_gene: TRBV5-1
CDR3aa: CASSDRTGDGNTIYF

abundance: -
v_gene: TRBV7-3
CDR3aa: CASTGQGDTEAFF

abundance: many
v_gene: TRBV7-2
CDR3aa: CASSLGGTSLEQYF

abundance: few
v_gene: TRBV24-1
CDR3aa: CATSDFGTDSIYEQYF

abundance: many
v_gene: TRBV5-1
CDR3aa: CASSSGQLKRETQYF

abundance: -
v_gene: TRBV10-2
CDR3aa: CASSSGPWRKLFF

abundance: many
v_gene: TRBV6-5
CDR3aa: CASTLRHNSPLHF